These T cell receptor beta chains were read from a single sample in a study of T cell responses to AZD1222 COVID-19 vaccine. Clones were sequenced by immunoSEQ multiplex PCR, and TCRdb holds only the in-frame ones, with some missing. The sample contains 150,000 or so clones, roughly nine tenths of which appear only once. Sequenced here: peripheral blood, sampled on day 0 of AZD1222 vaccination. The receptors stem from an adult in good health. CDR3s include the opening cysteine and the closing phenylalanine or tryptophan. A D gene is named only where the DNA matches it firmly. Where a row states a size, it is once, few, many or the class of an expanded clone; other rows omit it.

>.|.|TRBV5-1|TRBJ2-7
CASSLSGGVGEQYF
TGCGCCAGCAGCCTCTCCGGGGGTGTAGGCGAGCAGTACTTC
>once|.|TRBV6-5|TRBJ1-4
CASSYGIPNEKLFF
TGTGCCAGCAGCTACGGGATTCCTAATGAAAAACTGTTTTTT
>.|TRBD1|TRBV27|TRBJ2-5
CASSLGQFRETQYF
TGTGCCAGCAGTTTGGGACAGTTTCGGGAGACCCAGTACTTC
>.|.|TRBV5-1|TRBJ2-7
CASSTSTGGRAEQYF
TGCGCCAGCAGCACGTCGACAGGCGGAAGGGCCGAGCAGTACTTC
>.|TRBD2|TRBV9|TRBJ2-3
CASSVAFSGGSTDTQYF
TGTGCCAGCAGCGTAGCCTTTTCGGGGGGTAGCACAGATACGCAGTATTTT
>medium-sized|.|TRBV6-5|TRBJ2-2
CASGGRTGELFF
TGTGCCAGCGGGGGGCGGACCGGGGAGCTGTTTTTT
>.|TRBD1|TRBV27|TRBJ1-1
CASSLGRGLTEAFF
TGTGCCAGCAGTTTAGGCAGGGGGCTGACTGAAGCTTTCTTT
>.|TRBD1|TRBV27|TRBJ1-5
CASRPTGDNQPQHF
TGTGCCAGCAGACCGACAGGGGACAATCAGCCCCAGCATTTT
>.|.|TRBV5-4|TRBJ2-1
CASRVGDEQFF
TGTGCCAGCAGGGTCGGCGATGAGCAGTTCTTC
>.|.|TRBV29-1|TRBJ1-4
CSVEASIAANEKLFF
TGCAGCGTTGAAGCCTCAATCGCTGCTAATGAAAAACTGTTTTTT
>medium-sized|TRBD1|TRBV2|TRBJ1-5
CASSDDRVVQPQHF
TGTGCCAGCAGTGACGACAGGGTAGTACAGCCCCAGCATTTT
>once|TRBD1|TRBV6-5|TRBJ1-6
CASQVRGQKNSPLHF
TGTGCCAGCCAGGTTCGGGGACAGAAGAATTCACCCCTCCACTTT
>few|.|TRBV10-3|TRBJ1-1
CAIRVGEVTEAFF
TGTGCCATCCGGGTAGGGGAGGTAACTGAAGCTTTCTTT
>.|.|TRBV5-1|TRBJ2-7
CASSPLGRSNYEQYF
TGCGCCAGCAGCCCACTGGGACGGTCAAATTACGAGCAGTACTTC
>.|.|TRBV24-1|TRBJ2-3
CATGGPDTSTDTQYF
TGTGCCACCGGGGGGCCGGACACTAGCACAGATACGCAGTATTTT
>.|.|TRBV19|TRBJ1-4
CASSETGSTNEKLFF
TGTGCCAGTAGTGAAACAGGGAGTACTAATGAAAAACTGTTTTTT
>.|TRBD1|TRBV7-9|TRBJ1-5
CASSLIGTENNQPQHF
TGTGCCAGCAGCTTAATTGGGACAGAAAACAATCAGCCCCAGCATTTT
>once|.|TRBV5-6|TRBJ1-2
CASSVAGLGGYTF
TGTGCCAGCAGCGTGGCAGGGTTAGGGGGCTACACCTTC
>.|.|TRBV5-4|TRBJ2-7
CASQAESSYEQYF
TGTGCCAGCCAGGCGGAAAGCTCCTACGAGCAGTACTTC
>.|TRBD1|TRBV3-1/TRBV3-2|TRBJ1-6
CASSQGAGGGFSYNSPLHF
TGTGCCAGCAGCCAAGGGGCAGGGGGCGGCTTTTCCTATAATTCACCCCTCCACTTT
>.|.|TRBV28|TRBJ1-4
CASSTLGGLLEKLFF
TGTGCCAGCAGTACCCTAGGGGGTCTGTTGGAAAAACTGTTTTTT
>.|.|TRBV28|TRBJ1-5
CASSLWTSNQPQHF
TGTGCCAGCAGTTTATGGACATCCAATCAGCCCCAGCATTTT
>.|.|TRBV11-3|TRBJ2-2
CASSLRGATNTGELFF
TGTGCCAGCAGCTTAAGGGGCGCCACGAACACCGGGGAGCTGTTTTTT
>few|TRBD1|TRBV5-1|TRBJ2-6
CASSSGQTNVLTF
TGCGCCAGCAGTTCGGGACAGACCAACGTCCTGACTTTC
>.|TRBD1|TRBV13|TRBJ2-1
CASSFMDRGSNEQFF
TGTGCCAGCAGCTTCATGGACAGGGGATCCAATGAGCAGTTCTTC
>.|TRBD1|TRBV9|TRBJ1-6
CASSTTQGANSPLHF
TGTGCCAGCAGCACCACACAGGGGGCGAATTCACCCCTCCACTTT
>few|.|TRBV11-2|TRBJ1-1
CASSRERNTEAFF
TGTGCCAGCAGCCGTGAGAGGAACACTGAAGCTTTCTTT
>.|TRBD2|TRBV4-3|TRBJ2-7
CASSQGLAASYEQYF
TGCGCCAGCAGCCAAGGACTAGCGGCCTCCTACGAGCAGTACTTC
>.|.|TRBV15|TRBJ1-1
CATSRDPGISEAFF
TGTGCCACCAGCAGAGACCCAGGGATAAGTGAAGCTTTCTTT
>few|.|TRBV3-1/TRBV3-2|TRBJ2-7
CASSQDPGGHYEQYF
TGTGCCAGCAGCCAAGATCCAGGGGGGCACTACGAGCAGTACTTC
>once|.|TRBV5-1|TRBJ1-5
CASSSGTGQPQHF
TGCGCCAGCAGCTCAGGGACGGGGCAGCCCCAGCATTTT
>.|.|TRBV18|TRBJ2-2
CASSRQAMNTGELFF
TGTGCCAGCTCACGCCAGGCGATGAACACCGGGGAGCTGTTTTTT
>.|.|TRBV6-5|TRBJ1-1
CASSYAQGVGTEAFF
TGTGCCAGCAGTTACGCACAGGGAGTGGGCACTGAAGCTTTCTTT
>.|.|TRBV6-5|TRBJ1-3
CASIHPSGNTIYF
TGTGCCAGCATACACCCCTCTGGAAACACCATATATTTT
>.|.|TRBV7-8|TRBJ1-6
CASSSGRGNSPLHF
TGTGCCAGCAGCTCGGGACGGGGAAATTCACCCCTCCACTTT
>.|.|TRBV6-2/TRBV6-3|TRBJ1-4
CASSPEQEHNEKLFF
TGTGCCAGCAGTCCGGAACAGGAGCATAATGAAAAACTGTTTTTT
>.|.|TRBV28|TRBJ1-6
CASSLGAGGSPLHF
TGTGCCAGCAGTTTAGGGGCGGGAGGTTCACCCCTCCACTTT
>.|TRBD1|TRBV9|TRBJ1-2
CASSVASQGGYGYTF
TGTGCCAGCAGCGTAGCCTCACAGGGGGGCTATGGCTACACCTTC
>many|TRBD1|TRBV7-3|TRBJ1-1
CASSGTGTGQQAFF
TGTGCCAGCAGCGGGACCGGGACAGGGCAGCAAGCTTTCTTT
>.|.|TRBV2|TRBJ2-4
CASKGQALGNIQYF
TGTGCCAGCAAGGGGCAGGCCCTCGGGAACATTCAGTACTTC
>few|TRBD1|TRBV10-3|TRBJ1-4
CAISAQGTNEKLFF
TGTGCCATCAGTGCACAGGGGACTAATGAAAAACTGTTTTTT
>once|.|TRBV6-5|TRBJ1-5
CASSNRDSNQPQHF
TGTGCCAGCAGCAACAGAGATAGCAATCAGCCCCAGCATTTT
>.|.|TRBV4-3|TRBJ1-1
CASSPVGGLMNTEAFF
TGCGCCAGCAGCCCCGTAGGGGGTCTTATGAACACTGAAGCTTTCTTT
>.|.|TRBV5-5|TRBJ1-1
CASSLEAGGANTEAFF
TGTGCCAGCAGCTTGGAGGCAGGAGGAGCGAACACTGAAGCTTTCTTT